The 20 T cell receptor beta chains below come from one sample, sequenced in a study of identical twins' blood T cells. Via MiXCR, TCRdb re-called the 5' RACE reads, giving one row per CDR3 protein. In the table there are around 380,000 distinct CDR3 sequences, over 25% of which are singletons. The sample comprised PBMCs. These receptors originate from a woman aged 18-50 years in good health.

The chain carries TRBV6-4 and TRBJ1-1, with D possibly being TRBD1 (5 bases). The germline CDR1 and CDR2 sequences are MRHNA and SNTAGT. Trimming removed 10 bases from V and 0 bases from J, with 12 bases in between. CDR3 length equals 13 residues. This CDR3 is CATRDGLNTEAFF. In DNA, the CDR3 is TGTGCCACCCGGGACGGATTGAACACTGAAGCTTTCTTT.

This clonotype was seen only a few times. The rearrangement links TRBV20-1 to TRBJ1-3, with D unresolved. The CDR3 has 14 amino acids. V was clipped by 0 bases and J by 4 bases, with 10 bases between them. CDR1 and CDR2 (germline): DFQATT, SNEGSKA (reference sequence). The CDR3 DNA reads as TGCAGTGCTAGAGATAGGGCAGCCGGAAACACCATATATTTT. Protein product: CSARDRAAGNTIYF.

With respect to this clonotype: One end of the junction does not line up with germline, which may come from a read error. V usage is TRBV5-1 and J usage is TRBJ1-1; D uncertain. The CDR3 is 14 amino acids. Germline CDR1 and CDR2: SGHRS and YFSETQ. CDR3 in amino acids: CASSFDIGRTEALF. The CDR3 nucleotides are TGCGCCAGCAGCTTTGATATAGGGCGGACTGAAGCTCTCTTT.

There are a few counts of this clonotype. The CDR3 DNA follows: TGCAGCGTTGAAGGAGACAGAGCTGACTATGGCTACACCTTC. It yields the protein CSVEGDRADYGYTF. The rearrangement links TRBV29-1 to TRBJ1-2; D perhaps matches TRBD1 (5 bases). Germline-derived CDR1 and CDR2 are SQVTM and ANQGSEA. Trimming cost V 1 base and J 3 bases, with 12 bases left between them. CDR3 length equals 14 residues.

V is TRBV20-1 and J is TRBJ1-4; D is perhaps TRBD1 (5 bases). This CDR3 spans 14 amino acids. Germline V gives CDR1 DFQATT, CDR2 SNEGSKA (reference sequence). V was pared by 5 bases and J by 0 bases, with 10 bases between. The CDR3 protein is CSALLGATNEKLFF. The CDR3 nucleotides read TGCAGTGCTCTATTAGGGGCAACTAATGAAAAACTGTTTTTT.

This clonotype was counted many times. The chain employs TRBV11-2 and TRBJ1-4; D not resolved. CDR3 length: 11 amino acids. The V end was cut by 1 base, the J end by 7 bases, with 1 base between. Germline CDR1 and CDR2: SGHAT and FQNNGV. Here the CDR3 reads CASSLGEKLFF. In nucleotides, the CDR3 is TGTGCCAGCAGCTTAGGTGAAAAACTGTTTTTT.

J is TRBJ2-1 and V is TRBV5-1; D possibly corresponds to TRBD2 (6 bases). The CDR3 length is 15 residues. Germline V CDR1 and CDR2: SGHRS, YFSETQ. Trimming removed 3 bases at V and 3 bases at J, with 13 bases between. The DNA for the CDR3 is TGCGCCAGCAGCTCTGGAGGGGACTTCTACAATGAGCAGTTCTTC. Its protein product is CASSSGGDFYNEQFF. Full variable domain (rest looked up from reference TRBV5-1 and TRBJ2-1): KAGVTQTPRYLIKTRGQQVTLSCSPISGHRSVSWYQQTPGQGLQFLFEYFSETQRNKGNFPGRFSGRQFSNSRSEMNVSTLELGDSALYLCASSSGGDFYNEQFFGPGTRLTVL.

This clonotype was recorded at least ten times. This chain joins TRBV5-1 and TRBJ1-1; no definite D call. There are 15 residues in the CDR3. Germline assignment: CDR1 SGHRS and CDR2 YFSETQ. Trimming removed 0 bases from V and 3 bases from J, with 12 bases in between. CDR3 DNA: TGCGCCAGCAGCTTGGTGCCTAATCGGGACACTGAAGCTTTCTTT. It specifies CASSLVPNRDTEAFF.

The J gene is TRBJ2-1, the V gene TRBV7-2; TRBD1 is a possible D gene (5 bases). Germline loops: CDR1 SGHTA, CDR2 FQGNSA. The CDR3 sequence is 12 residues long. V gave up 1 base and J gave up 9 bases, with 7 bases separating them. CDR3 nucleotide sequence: TGTGCCAGCAGCTTAGAGGGGATTGAGCAGTTCTTC. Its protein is CASSLEGIEQFF.

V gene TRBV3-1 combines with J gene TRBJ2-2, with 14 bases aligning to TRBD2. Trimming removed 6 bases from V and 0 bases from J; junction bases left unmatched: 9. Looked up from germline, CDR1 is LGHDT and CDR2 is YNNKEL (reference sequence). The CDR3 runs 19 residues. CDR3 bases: TGTGCCAGCAGTCTGTGGGGACTAGCGGGAGTTACGAACACCGGGGAGCTGTTTTTT. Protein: CASSLWGLAGVTNTGELFF.

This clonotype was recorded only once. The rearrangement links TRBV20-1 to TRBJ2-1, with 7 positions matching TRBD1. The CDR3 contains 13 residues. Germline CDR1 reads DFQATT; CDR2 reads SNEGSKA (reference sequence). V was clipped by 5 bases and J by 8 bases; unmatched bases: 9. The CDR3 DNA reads TGCAGTGCTGAGGGACAGATTTACGATGAGCAGTTCTTC. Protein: CSAEGQIYDEQFF.

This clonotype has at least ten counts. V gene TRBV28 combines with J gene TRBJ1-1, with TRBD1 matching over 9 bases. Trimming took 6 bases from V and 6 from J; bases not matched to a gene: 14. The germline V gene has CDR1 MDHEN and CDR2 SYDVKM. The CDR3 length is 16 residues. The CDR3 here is CASRVSEGTGSAEAFF. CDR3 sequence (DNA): TGTGCCAGCAGGGTATCGGAAGGGACAGGGAGCGCTGAAGCTTTCTTT.

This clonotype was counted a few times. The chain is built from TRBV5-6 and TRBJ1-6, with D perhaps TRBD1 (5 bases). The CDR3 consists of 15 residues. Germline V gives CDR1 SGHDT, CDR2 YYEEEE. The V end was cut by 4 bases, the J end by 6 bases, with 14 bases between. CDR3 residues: CASSVGRAVNSPLHF. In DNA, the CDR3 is TGTGCCAGCAGCGTGGGCAGGGCGGTTAATTCACCCCTCCACTTT.

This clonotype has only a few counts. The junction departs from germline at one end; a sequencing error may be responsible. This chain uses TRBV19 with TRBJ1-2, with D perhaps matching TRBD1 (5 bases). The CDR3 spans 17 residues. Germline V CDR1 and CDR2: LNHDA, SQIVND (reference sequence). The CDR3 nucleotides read TGTGCCAGTAGGAGGGGAAGGGGACCCGACTATGTCTATGGCTACACCTTT. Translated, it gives CASRRGRGPDYVYGYTF.

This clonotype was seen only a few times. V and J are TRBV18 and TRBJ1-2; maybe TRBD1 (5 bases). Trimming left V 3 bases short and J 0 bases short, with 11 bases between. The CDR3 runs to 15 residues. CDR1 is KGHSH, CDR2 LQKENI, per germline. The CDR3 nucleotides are TGTGCCAGCTCACCCTGGACACTCTCTAACTATGGCTACACCTTC. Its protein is CASSPWTLSNYGYTF.

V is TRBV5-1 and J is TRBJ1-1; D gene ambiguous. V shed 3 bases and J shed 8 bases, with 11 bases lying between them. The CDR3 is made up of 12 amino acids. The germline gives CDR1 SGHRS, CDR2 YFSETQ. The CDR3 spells CASSSDRREAFF. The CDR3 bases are TGCGCCAGCAGCTCCGACCGGAGGGAAGCTTTCTTT.

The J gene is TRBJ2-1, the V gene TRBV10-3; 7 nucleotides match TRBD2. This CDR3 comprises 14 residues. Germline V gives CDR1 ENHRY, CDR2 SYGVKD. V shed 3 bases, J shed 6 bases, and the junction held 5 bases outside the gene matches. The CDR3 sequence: CAISEGTIRNEQFF. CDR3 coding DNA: TGTGCCATCAGTGAAGGGACTATTCGCAATGAGCAGTTCTTC.

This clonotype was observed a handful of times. Written as DNA, the CDR3 is TGTGCCAGCAGCCAAACTAGGGAGCTGTTTTTT. Protein sequence: CASSQTRELFF. The chain links TRBV3-1 to TRBJ2-2; the D is unclear. CDR1 is LGHDT, CDR2 YNNKEL, per germline (reference sequence). This CDR3 is 11 amino acids long. V was cut by 2 bases and J by 9 bases, with 4 bases left in between.

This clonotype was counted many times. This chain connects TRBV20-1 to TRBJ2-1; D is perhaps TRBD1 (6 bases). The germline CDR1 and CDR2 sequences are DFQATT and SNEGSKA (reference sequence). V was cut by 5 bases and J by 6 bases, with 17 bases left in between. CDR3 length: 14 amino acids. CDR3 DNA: TGCAGTGCTCCCGGTACAGGGAACACCAATGAGCAGTTCTTC. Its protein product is CSAPGTGNTNEQFF.

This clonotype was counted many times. CDR3 sequence: CSVLGVGSEAFF. CDR3 in DNA: TGCAGCGTTTTAGGGGTTGGGAGTGAAGCTTTCTTT. The chain uses TRBV29-1 and TRBJ1-1, with a weak D call TRBD1 (5 bases). This CDR3 is built from 12 residues. V was pared by 5 bases and J by 7 bases, with 14 bases between. Germline loops: CDR1 SQVTM, CDR2 ANQGSEA.